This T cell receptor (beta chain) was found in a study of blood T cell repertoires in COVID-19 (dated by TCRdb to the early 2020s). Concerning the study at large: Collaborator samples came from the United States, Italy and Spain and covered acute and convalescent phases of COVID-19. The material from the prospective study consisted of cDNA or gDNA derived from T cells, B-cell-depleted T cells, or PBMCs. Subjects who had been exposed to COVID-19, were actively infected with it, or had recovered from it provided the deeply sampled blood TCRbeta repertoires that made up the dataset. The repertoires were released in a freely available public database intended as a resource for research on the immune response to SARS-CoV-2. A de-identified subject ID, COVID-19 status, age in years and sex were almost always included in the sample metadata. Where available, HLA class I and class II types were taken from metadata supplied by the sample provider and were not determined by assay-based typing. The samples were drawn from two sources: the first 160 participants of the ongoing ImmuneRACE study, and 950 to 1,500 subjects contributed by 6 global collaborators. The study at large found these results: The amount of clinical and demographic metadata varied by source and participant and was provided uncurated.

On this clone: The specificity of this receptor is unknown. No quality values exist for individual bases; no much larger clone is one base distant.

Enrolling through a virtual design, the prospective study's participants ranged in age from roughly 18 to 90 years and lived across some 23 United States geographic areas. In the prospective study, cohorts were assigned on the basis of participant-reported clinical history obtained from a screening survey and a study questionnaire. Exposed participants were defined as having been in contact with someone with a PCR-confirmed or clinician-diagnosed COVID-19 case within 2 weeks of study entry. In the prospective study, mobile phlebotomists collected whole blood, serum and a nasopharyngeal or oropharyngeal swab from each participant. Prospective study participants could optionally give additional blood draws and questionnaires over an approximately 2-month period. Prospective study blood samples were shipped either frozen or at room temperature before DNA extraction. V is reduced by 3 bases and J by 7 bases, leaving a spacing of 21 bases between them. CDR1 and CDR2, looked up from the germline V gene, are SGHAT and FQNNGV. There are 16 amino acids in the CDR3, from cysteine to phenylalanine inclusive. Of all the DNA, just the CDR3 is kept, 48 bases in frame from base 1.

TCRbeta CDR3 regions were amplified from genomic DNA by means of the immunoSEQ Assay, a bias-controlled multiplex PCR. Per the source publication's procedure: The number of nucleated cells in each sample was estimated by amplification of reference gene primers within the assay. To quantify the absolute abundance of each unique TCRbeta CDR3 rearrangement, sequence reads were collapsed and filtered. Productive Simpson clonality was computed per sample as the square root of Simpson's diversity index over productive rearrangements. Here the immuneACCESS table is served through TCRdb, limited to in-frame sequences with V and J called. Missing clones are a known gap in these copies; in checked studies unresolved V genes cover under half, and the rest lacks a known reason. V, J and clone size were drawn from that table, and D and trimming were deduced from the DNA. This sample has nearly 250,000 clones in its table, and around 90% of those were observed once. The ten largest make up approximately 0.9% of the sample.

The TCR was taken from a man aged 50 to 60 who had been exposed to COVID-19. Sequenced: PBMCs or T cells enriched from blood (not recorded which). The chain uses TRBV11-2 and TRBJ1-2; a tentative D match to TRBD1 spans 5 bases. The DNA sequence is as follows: TGTGCCAGCAGCTTTATCTTTCAGGGTCTAGGGGTTGGCTACACCTTC. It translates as CASSFIFQGLGVGYTF.